This is a list of T cell receptor beta chains from one sample in a study of shared clonotypes between healthy human individuals. Libraries were prepared by immunoSEQ multiplex PCR; TCRdb keeps only in-frame clonotypes and omits some of them. The sample consists of 800,000 to 950,000 clones, roughly 96% of them appearing once. The material sequenced was naive CD8+ T cells sorted from blood. Receptors were obtained from a man aged 30-40 years in good health. Each CDR3 is given with its conserved first and last residue. A D gene is named only where the DNA matches it firmly. For some rows the clone size is stated as once, few or many, or as a class when expanded; others skip it.

>TRBJ1-2|-|TRBV7-8|-
TGTGCCAGCAGCATGTACACTAACTATGGCTACACCTTC
CASSMYTNYGYTF
>TRBJ1-1|-|TRBV19|-
TGTGCCAGTATTACCCTGCCAGGGGTGTCCACTGAAGCTTTCTTT
CASITLPGVSTEAFF
>TRBJ2-1|-|TRBV7-9|-
TGTGCCAGCAGCTTAGCGCCAGGGTGGGACTACAATGAGCAGTTCTTC
CASSLAPGWDYNEQFF
>TRBJ2-2|-|TRBV25-1|TRBD1
TGTGCCAGCAGTGGCCAGACAGGGCGGACCGGGGAGCTGTTTTTT
CASSGQTGRTGELFF
>TRBJ1-5|-|TRBV27|-
TGTGCCAGCAGTTTATCAGTCGGTCAAGGGCCCCAGCATTTT
CASSLSVGQGPQHF
>TRBJ1-2|-|TRBV7-3|-
TGTGCCAGCAGCTTAACCCCCTCGGGGCTGGATGGCTACACCTTC
CASSLTPSGLDGYTF
>TRBJ2-1|-|TRBV5-1|-
TGCGCCAGCAGCTTGGATGGGGGGAAATTGGATGAGCAGTTCTTC
CASSLDGGKLDEQFF
>TRBJ1-5|-|TRBV4-1|-
TGCGCCAGCAGCCAAGATGGGGGGTCCAATCAGCCCCAGCATTTT
CASSQDGGSNQPQHF
>TRBJ1-2|-|TRBV6-1|-
TGTGCCAGCAGTGAACAGTTCTATGGCTACACCTTC
CASSEQFYGYTF
>TRBJ2-3|-|TRBV27|TRBD2
TGTGCCACAGCGGAACTAGCGGGAGGCACAGATACGCAGTATTTT
CATAELAGGTDTQYF
>TRBJ2-1|once|TRBV28|TRBD2
TGTGCCAGCAGTTTCTTGGGACTAGCGTCAGGGAGTATCTACAATGAGCAGTTCTTC
CASSFLGLASGSIYNEQFF
>TRBJ2-7|-|TRBV7-9|TRBD1
TGTGCCAGCAGCCCCGCGACAGGGGCCTACGAGCAGTACTTC
CASSPATGAYEQYF
>TRBJ2-5|-|TRBV2|-
TGTGCCAGCAGTGAAGGGACCAGTGCGTACCAAGAGACCCAGTACTTC
CASSEGTSAYQETQYF
>TRBJ2-7|-|TRBV21-1|-
TGTGCCAGCAGCAAAGCCGGCCCGGAGCAGTACTTC
CASSKAGPEQYF
>TRBJ2-7|-|TRBV7-8|TRBD1
TGTGCCAGCAGTCACGACAGGGACGAGCAGTACTTC
CASSHDRDEQYF
>TRBJ2-7|-|TRBV27|TRBD1
TGTGCCAGCAGTACGGTGGACAGGCCCACCTACGAGCAGTACTTC
CASSTVDRPTYEQYF
>TRBJ1-2|-|TRBV27|-
TGTGCCAGCGCCGTAAACGGGGGCTATGGCTACACCTTC
CASAVNGGYGYTF
>TRBJ2-5|-|TRBV13|TRBD2
TGTGCCAGCAGCGCGGGACTAGCGTCCCTGAACCAAGAGACCCAGTACTTC
CASSAGLASLNQETQYF
>TRBJ2-7|-|TRBV7-2|-
TGTGCCAGCAGACAAAGCCCGGCCACCTACGAGCAGTACTTC
CASRQSPATYEQYF
>TRBJ1-2|-|TRBV7-9|-
TGTGCCAGCAGCTTAAGTACAGACCAAATTAACTATGGCTACACCTTC
CASSLSTDQINYGYTF